These T cell receptor beta chains were read from a single sample in a study of cytomegalovirus exposure and HLA in healthy donors. Method: immunoSEQ multiplex PCR; TCRdb's copy keeps in-frame clones and lacks some. The table lists 150,000 or so clones, about three quarters of them singletons. The sequenced material came from PBMCs. The receptors originated from a man aged 40-55 years in good health and CMV-seropositive. The CDR3 runs from the conserved cysteine through the conserved F or W. Each record gives: J gene, V gene, clone size, D gene, CDR3 protein, CDR3 DNA. The D gene is left open where the match is weak. Size values are once, few and many counts, or a class for expanded clones, and some rows have none.

J gene: TRBJ2-2; V gene: TRBV7-3; clone size: -; D gene: -; CDR3 protein: CASSLFAGTMSTGELFF; CDR3 DNA: TGTGCCAGCAGCTTATTCGCCGGGACAATGTCAACCGGGGAGCTGTTTTTT
J gene: TRBJ2-3; V gene: TRBV19; clone size: medium-sized; D gene: TRBD2; CDR3 protein: CASSSASGRAPLGDTQYF; CDR3 DNA: TGTGCCAGTAGTTCAGCTAGCGGGAGGGCCCCTCTCGGAGATACGCAGTATTTT
J gene: TRBJ2-7; V gene: TRBV28; clone size: -; D gene: -; CDR3 protein: CAVQPGTLYEQYF; CDR3 DNA: TGTGCCGTGCAACCCGGGACACTCTACGAGCAGTACTTC
J gene: TRBJ2-2; V gene: TRBV14; clone size: -; D gene: TRBD1; CDR3 protein: CASSQRGPVGELFF; CDR3 DNA: TGTGCCAGCAGCCAAAGGGGGCCGGTCGGGGAGCTGTTTTTT
J gene: TRBJ2-2; V gene: TRBV25-1; clone size: -; D gene: TRBD1; CDR3 protein: CASSDARQGNAGELFF; CDR3 DNA: TGTGCCAGCAGTGACGCTCGACAGGGCAACGCCGGGGAGCTGTTTTTT
J gene: TRBJ1-3; V gene: TRBV16; clone size: -; D gene: -; CDR3 protein: CASSQGHSGNTIYF; CDR3 DNA: TGTGCCAGCAGCCAAGGGCACTCTGGAAACACCATATATTTT
J gene: TRBJ1-3; V gene: TRBV18; clone size: -; D gene: -; CDR3 protein: CASSPEDSLTGNTIYF; CDR3 DNA: TGTGCCAGCTCACCTGAGGACAGTTTAACTGGAAACACCATATATTTT
J gene: TRBJ2-7; V gene: TRBV5-5; clone size: once; D gene: TRBD2; CDR3 protein: CASSLLAGGPGEQYF; CDR3 DNA: TGTGCCAGCAGCCTCCTAGCGGGAGGGCCTGGCGAGCAGTACTTC
J gene: TRBJ2-2; V gene: TRBV5-1; clone size: once; D gene: -; CDR3 protein: CASSLGGTAGDTGELFF; CDR3 DNA: TGCGCCAGCAGCTTGGGTGGGACAGCGGGAGATACCGGGGAGCTGTTTTTT
J gene: TRBJ2-3; V gene: TRBV6-6; clone size: -; D gene: -; CDR3 protein: CASNGDTQYF; CDR3 DNA: TGTGCCAGCAACGGAGATACGCAGTATTTT
J gene: TRBJ1-2; V gene: TRBV9; clone size: -; D gene: -; CDR3 protein: CASSVAGQSPYGYTF; CDR3 DNA: TGTGCCAGCAGCGTAGCAGGGCAGTCTCCCTATGGCTACACCTTC
J gene: TRBJ2-3; V gene: TRBV9; clone size: -; D gene: TRBD2; CDR3 protein: CASSVGVLAGYRDTQYF; CDR3 DNA: TGTGCCAGCAGCGTAGGGGTACTAGCGGGATATCGGGATACGCAGTATTTT
J gene: TRBJ2-7; V gene: TRBV7-9; clone size: -; D gene: -; CDR3 protein: CASSNTRDGRITLSYEQYF; CDR3 DNA: TGTGCCAGCAGCAATACCCGTGACGGGAGAATAACCCTCTCCTACGAGCAGTACTTC
J gene: TRBJ1-5; V gene: TRBV7-2; clone size: once; D gene: TRBD1; CDR3 protein: CASSLIKGAAANQPQHF; CDR3 DNA: TGTGCCAGCAGCTTAATCAAGGGGGCCGCGGCTAATCAGCCCCAGCATTTT